The 18 T cell receptor beta chains below come from one sample, sequenced in a study of vaccination and CD4 T cells after COVID-19. No antigen has been identified for these receptors. Treatment indicated: roughly ten-day PBMC culture with coronavirus spike peptide pools or control peptides (ViraFEST assay). With the Oncomine TCR Beta short-read assay, DNA from cultured CD4+ T cells was sequenced. TCRdb called the PCR reads again in MiXCR, with one record for every CDR3 protein. The sample holds about 16,000 distinct CDR3 sequences, roughly 60% seen once. Specimen: CD4+ T cells from blood, cultured in vitro. The receptors here all came from a human donor who had recovered from COVID-19.

The chain combines TRBV11-3 with TRBJ2-3; D may correspond to TRBD1 or TRBD2 (5 bases each). Between the trimmed V and J ends, which lost 2 bases and 1 base, there was a span of 10 bases. CDR3 length equals 15 residues. Per the germline V gene, CDR1 is SGHNT and CDR2 is YENEEA. The DNA of the CDR3 is TGTGCCAGCAGCTTAAGAGGGGCACGCACAGATACGCAGTATTTT. Protein product: CASSLRGARTDTQYF.

This clonotype was counted a few times. The chain combines TRBV6-1 with TRBJ2-3, with D uncertain. This CDR3 has 13 residues. Germline values: CDR1 MNHNS, CDR2 SASEGT. With 5 bases removed from V and 5 bases from J, the gap between germline ends came to 11 bases. DNA of the CDR3: TGTGCCAGCAGTCAAAGCTACAAAGATACGCAGTATTTT. This codes for CASSQSYKDTQYF.

J is TRBJ2-1 and V is TRBV2; TRBD2 matches at 7 bases. The J segment lost 4 bases and the V segment lost 3 bases, leaving 3 bases of the junction unmatched. Germline values: CDR1 SNHLY, CDR2 FYNNEI. The CDR3 has 14 residues. The DNA for the CDR3 is TGTGCCAGCAGTGATGACGGGGGGTACAATGAGCAGTTCTTC. It yields the protein CASSDDGGYNEQFF.

The table lists this clonotype with a few counts. The rearrangement joins TRBV6-1 to TRBJ2-5, with a possible D match to TRBD2 (6 bases). V lost 5 bases and J 0 bases, leaving 13 bases between the germline ends. Germline CDR1 reads MNHNS; CDR2 reads SASEGT. CDR3 size: 15 residues. The CDR3 DNA reads TGTGCCAGCAGTCCCCCCGGGACTCACCAAGAGACCCAGTACTTC. This gives the protein CASSPPGTHQETQYF.

This chain joins TRBV20-1 and TRBJ2-5; 10 positions match TRBD1. CDR3 size: 14 residues. Trimming removed 5 bases from V and 4 bases from J; junction bases left unmatched: 7. CDR1 and CDR2 from the germline V gene are DFQATT and SNEGSKA (reference sequence). The CDR3 bases are TGCAGTGCTTTCCCAGACAGGGGGCGAGAGACCCAGTACTTC. It specifies CSAFPDRGRETQYF.

This clonotype has more than one count but fewer than ten. Here the CDR3 DNA reads TGTGCCATCAGGGGGACTAGCGGGGCGGTCTACGAGCAGTACTTC. Its protein product is CAIRGTSGAVYEQYF. The rearrangement joins TRBV10-3 to TRBJ2-7; 13 nucleotides line up with TRBD2. The CDR3 contains 15 residues. Germline CDR1 ENHRY, CDR2 SYGVKD. J gave up 3 bases and V 6 bases, and 5 bases lay outside the gene matches.

The chain links TRBV6-1 to TRBJ2-3; 7 bases align to TRBD2. The CDR3 spans 16 residues. V was clipped by 3 bases and J by 1 base; unmatched bases: 7. Germline V gene sequence: CDR1 MNHNS, CDR2 SASEGT. The CDR3 nucleotides read TGTGCCAGCAGTGATCAGACTAGCCCAGGCACAGATACGCAGTATTTT. It encodes CASSDQTSPGTDTQYF.

The rearrangement links TRBV20-1 to TRBJ1-6; D ambiguous. V lost 4 bases to trimming and J lost 3 bases, with 4 bases between them. CDR1 and CDR2 (germline): DFQATT, SNEGSKA (reference sequence). This CDR3 comprises 12 residues. The CDR3 protein is CSANYYNSPLHF. The CDR3 DNA reads as TGCAGTGCTAACTACTATAATTCACCCCTCCACTTT.

This clonotype was recorded a few times. This chain uses TRBV15 with TRBJ1-2; D unresolved. Trimming removed 5 bases at V and 4 bases at J, with 14 bases between. CDR3 length: 14 amino acids. Germline lookup yields CDR1 LNHNV and CDR2 YYDKDF (reference sequence). The DNA for the CDR3 is TGTGCCACCAGCTCGGTGAGGGCCGGCTATGGCTACACCTTC. Amino acid sequence: CATSSVRAGYGYTF.

The DNA for the CDR3 is TGCGCCAGCGGCACTAGCGGAAGTAGCACAGATACGCAGTATTTT. The encoded protein is CASGTSGSSTDTQYF. V is TRBV5-1 and J is TRBJ2-3; 8 nucleotides agree with TRBD2. Germline V gene data show CDR1 as SGHRS and CDR2 as YFSETQ. The CDR3 runs to 15 residues. The V segment lost 7 bases and the J segment 0 bases; nucleotides outside the gene matches: 7.

This chain uses TRBV5-1 with TRBJ2-7; D is undetermined. The CDR3 extends over 14 amino acids. Germline V gene lookup returns CDR1 SGHRS and CDR2 YFSETQ. The V end lost 1 base, the J end lost 0 bases, and 8 bases lay between the germline ends. CDR3 region: CASSLSFDSYEQYF. DNA of the CDR3: TGCGCCAGCAGCTTGAGTTTCGACTCCTACGAGCAGTACTTC.

The CDR3 here is CASSSRGQSSTYNSPLHF. CDR3 nucleotide sequence: TGTGCCAGCAGTTCTCGGGGACAGTCTTCAACCTATAATTCACCCCTCCACTTT. V and J are TRBV6-2 or TRBV6-3 and TRBJ1-6; 7 nucleotides align to TRBD1. The CDR3 has 18 amino acids. CDR1 MNHEY and CDR2 SVGEGT come from the germline V gene. Losses at the gene ends were 4 bases for V and 2 bases for J; bases not matched to a gene: 11.

This chain links TRBV10-3 with TRBJ2-7; D might be TRBD1 (5 bases). Per the germline V gene, CDR1 is ENHRY and CDR2 is SYGVKD. CDR3 length: 12 residues. V dropped 2 bases and J dropped 5 bases, with 7 bases sitting between them. Here the CDR3 reads CAISEQGHEQYF. The CDR3 DNA reads TGTGCCATCAGTGAGCAGGGCCACGAGCAGTACTTC.

This clonotype has more than one count but fewer than ten. This chain joins TRBV20-1 and TRBJ1-5; tentatively, D is TRBD1 (5 bases). The CDR3 is 13 amino acids. V dropped 2 bases and J dropped 9 bases, with 14 bases sitting between them. Germline V gives CDR1 DFQATT, CDR2 SNEGSKA (reference sequence). DNA of the CDR3: TGCAGTGCTAGACGACAGCCTTTGTGGCCCCAGCATTTT. Its protein is CSARRQPLWPQHF.

V gene TRBV7-4 combines with J gene TRBJ1-1; possibly TRBD1 for D (5 bases). In germline, CDR1 is SGHVT, CDR2 SQSDAQ. Trimming cost V 5 bases and J 7 bases, with 17 bases left between them. CDR3 length equals 14 residues. CDR3 bases: TGTGCCAGCAGCGTAGAAGGTTTTGGGGGTGAAGCTTTCTTT. This codes for CASSVEGFGGEAFF.

This chain's CDR3 is CASSEIVNQPQHF. CDR3 bases: TGCGCCAGCAGCGAAATAGTCAATCAGCCCCAGCATTTT. The rearrangement uses TRBV4-3 and TRBJ1-5; D gene uncertain. CDR1 is LGHNA, CDR2 YSLEER, per germline. V was trimmed by 5 bases and J by 3 bases, leaving 8 bases between them. This CDR3 is built from 13 residues.

The chain recombines TRBV7-2 with TRBJ1-2; D gene uncertain. Trimming left V 3 bases short and J 5 bases short, with 13 bases between. CDR3 size: 14 residues. Germline loops: CDR1 SGHTA, CDR2 FQGNSA. This CDR3 is CASSFRVIAYGYTF. CDR3 DNA: TGTGCCAGCAGCTTTCGGGTTATCGCGTATGGCTACACCTTC.

J is TRBJ2-5 and V is TRBV6-1; tentative D call: TRBD1 (6 bases). The CDR3 has 16 amino acids. Deletions cut 5 bases from V and 2 bases from J, with 18 bases between. CDR1 and CDR2 (germline): MNHNS, SASEGT. The DNA for the CDR3 is TGTGCCAGCAGTCAGGGGATCGGATTTCTACAAGAGACCCAGTACTTC. Amino acids: CASSQGIGFLQETQYF.